This T cell receptor (beta chain) was recorded in a study of blood T cell repertoires in COVID-19. Study-level background: Samples of COVID-19 (acute and convalescent) were obtained from the United States, Italy and Spain. The analysed material was cDNA or gDNA that came from T cells, B-cell-depleted T cells, or PBMCs.

Original handling: The assay estimated nucleated cells by amplifying reference gene primers. Clones were read by immunoSEQ multiplex PCR, and TCRdb kept only the in-frame ones, dropping some. Clone size and the V and J calls come from that table; the DNA yielded D and trimming. The sample shows 150,000 to 200,000 clones, roughly nine tenths of them seen only once. All enrollees were about 18 to 100 years old and from 24 US areas. V was clipped by 5 bases and J by 2 bases; unmatched bases: 2. Germline V lookup: CDR1 LNHNV, CDR2 YYDKDF (reference sequence). The CDR3 is 13 residues long. Sequenced material: PBMCs or T cells enriched from blood (not recorded which). The V gene is TRBV15, the J gene TRBJ2-5; TRBD1 aligns across 7 bases. This clonotype was sampled from a woman aged 40 to 50 with acute COVID-19. CDR3 sequence (DNA): TGTGCCACCAGCCCGACAGGGCAAGAGACCCAGTACTTC. Translation gives CATSPTGQETQYF.